These 18 T cell receptor beta chains originate from one sample sequenced in a study of OX40 agonist ivuxolimab in advanced cancers. Sequencing was performed with immunoSEQ multiplex PCR; in TCRdb, only in-frame clones are kept and a portion is missing. The table lists some 66,000 clones, around nine tenths of them singletons. Sequenced material: CD4+ or CD8+ T cells sorted from blood, taken in a trial of the OX40 agonist ivuxolimab. The origin of the receptors is an adult with an advanced solid tumor such as melanoma, head and neck, liver or kidney cancer.

The chain uses TRBV5-1 and TRBJ2-7; 9 nucleotides match TRBD1. Germline V gene data show CDR1 as SGHRS and CDR2 as YFSETQ. The V segment lost 5 bases and the J segment 4 bases; nucleotides outside the gene matches: 7. The CDR3 runs to 14 residues. Written as DNA, the CDR3 is TGCGCCAGCAGTATTGGGACAGGGTCTTACGAGCAGTACTTC. This encodes CASSIGTGSYEQYF. Filled out from reference TRBV5-1 and TRBJ2-7, the complete variable domain reads KAGVTQTPRYLIKTRGQQVTLSCSPISGHRSVSWYQQTPGQGLQFLFEYFSETQRNKGNFPGRFSGRQFSNSRSEMNVSTLELGDSALYLCASSIGTGSYEQYFGPGTRLTVT.

V and J are TRBV4-3 and TRBJ2-1, with TRBD2 as a possible D gene (6 bases). Germline V gene lookup returns CDR1 LGHNA and CDR2 YSLEER. Trimming removed 3 bases at V and 2 bases at J, with 14 bases between. The CDR3 contains 16 residues. The CDR3 nucleotides are TGCGCCAGCAGCCAGGGGGGAGTTTGGGCCTACAATGAGCAGTTCTTC. Protein: CASSQGGVWAYNEQFF.

This chain uses TRBV6-1 with TRBJ2-6, with 8 bases aligning to TRBD1. Unmatched junction bases numbered 0, after V lost 5 bases and J lost 0 bases. The CDR3 is made up of 15 amino acids. Per germline, CDR1 MNHNS and CDR2 SASEGT. CDR3: CASSTGGSGANVLTF. CDR3 nucleotides: TGTGCCAGCAGTACAGGGGGCTCTGGGGCCAACGTCCTGACTTTC.

Concerning this clone: The identical CDR3 is also encoded by other nucleotide sequences in the sample. This chain uses TRBV7-3 with TRBJ2-1, with 9 bases fitting TRBD2. Germline CDR1 reads SGHTA; CDR2 reads FQGTGA. The CDR3 is 14 residues long. Trimming at V came to 5 bases and at J to 6 bases, leaving 5 bases not matched to a gene. The CDR3 DNA follows: TGTGCCAGCAGCCCGGGACTAGCCCTCAATGAGCAGTTCTTC. Its protein is CASSPGLALNEQFF.

The J gene is TRBJ2-7, the V gene TRBV7-2; D is perhaps TRBD2 (6 bases). This CDR3 comprises 14 residues. Trimming took 1 base from V and 2 from J, leaving 9 bases between them. The germline gives CDR1 SGHTA, CDR2 FQGNSA. In DNA, the CDR3 is TGTGCCAGCAGCTTAGTGGAGGGGACCTACGAGCAGTACTTC. It codes for CASSLVEGTYEQYF.

The V call is TRBV5-6, the J call TRBJ2-3; 10 positions agree with TRBD2. CDR1 and CDR2 (germline): SGHDT, YYEEEE. CDR3 length: 12 amino acids. After removal of 8 bases from V and 8 bases from J, the junction contained 5 bases not matched to a gene. CDR3 nucleotide sequence: TGTGCCAGTGATAGCGGGAGGAGTACGCAGTATTTT. Translating it yields CASDSGRSTQYF. The entire variable domain, with the rest obtained from reference TRBV5-6 and TRBJ2-3, is as follows: DAGVTQSPTHLIKTRGQQVTLRCSPKSGHDTVSWYQQALGQGPQFIFQYYEEEERQRGNFPDRFSGHQFPNYSSELNVNALLLGDSALYLCASDSGRSTQYFGPGTRLTVL.

CDR3 amino acids: CASSNVRNIQYF. CDR3 nucleotide sequence: TGTGCCAGTAGTAATGTCCGAAACATTCAGTACTTC. The chain recombines TRBV19 with TRBJ2-4; D is unresolved. Trimming cost V 4 bases and J 6 bases, with 7 bases left between them. Germline CDR1 reads LNHDA; CDR2 reads SQIVND (reference sequence). The CDR3 totals 12 residues.

V and J are TRBV21-1 and TRBJ2-6; the table names TRBD1, a call not compared with the DNA. TRBV21-1 is shown as a pseudogene. This CDR3 contains 15 residues. CDR3 residues: CASMIQGTGANVLTF. The CDR3 DNA reads as TGTGCCAGCATGATACAGGGGACTGGGGCCAACGTCCTGACTTTC.

This clone occurred once. V is TRBV7-6 and J is TRBJ2-1; TRBD2 agrees at 12 bases. J was trimmed by 0 bases and V by 3 bases; bases with no gene match: 9. The CDR3 length is 19 residues. Germline lookup yields CDR1 SGHVS and CDR2 FNYEAQ. CDR3 region: CASSFRTSGTVSSYNEQFF. In nucleotides, the CDR3 is TGTGCCAGCAGCTTCCGGACTAGCGGGACCGTCAGCTCCTACAATGAGCAGTTCTTC.

This chain joins TRBV7-8 and TRBJ2-3; TRBD2 agrees at 7 bases. The CDR3 is 13 amino acids. In germline, CDR1 is SGHVS, CDR2 FQNEAQ. V shed 5 bases, J shed 4 bases, and the junction held 3 bases outside the gene matches. This CDR3 reads CASSLAGADTQYF. CDR3 bases: TGTGCCAGCAGCCTCGCGGGGGCAGATACGCAGTATTTT.

V and J are TRBV27 and TRBJ1-3, with a weak D call TRBD1 (6 bases). Per germline, CDR1 MNHEY and CDR2 SMNVEV (reference sequence). CDR3 size: 16 residues. Trimming left V 6 bases short and J 4 bases short, with 19 bases between. The CDR3 nucleotides read TGTGCCAGCAGCCTGTCTGGGGGCGCGGGGGGAAACACCATATATTTT. This codes for CASSLSGGAGGNTIYF.

This clone was detected only once. The rearrangement uses TRBV6-1 and TRBJ2-5; the D is unclear. The CDR3 runs 15 residues. Germline loops: CDR1 MNHNS, CDR2 SASEGT. V was cut by 3 bases and J by 1 base, with 12 bases left in between. The CDR3 DNA follows: TGTGCCAGCAGTGACATCGCAGCGACCCAAGAGACCCAGTACTTC. Its translation: CASSDIAATQETQYF.

The rearrangement uses TRBV7-9 and TRBJ1-3; the D gene is possibly TRBD1 (6 bases). Germline CDR1 and CDR2: SEHNR and FQNEAQ (reference sequence). Trimming shortened V by 5 bases and J by 3 bases, and 17 bases separated the two germline ends. CDR3 length: 16 amino acids. The CDR3 DNA sequence: TGTGCCAGCAGCCCCCCGGGTGGGGGCTATGGAAACACCATATATTTT. It yields the protein CASSPPGGGYGNTIYF.

The J gene is TRBJ2-1, the V gene TRBV11-2; D not certain. The germline V and J ends were trimmed by 1 base and 1 base, with 11 bases remaining between them. Per the germline V gene, CDR1 is SGHAT and CDR2 is FQNNGV. The CDR3 runs 16 residues. The CDR3 loop is CASSLASAGSYNEQFF. The CDR3 DNA reads as TGTGCCAGCAGCTTAGCCTCGGCTGGATCCTACAATGAGCAGTTCTTC.

The chain joins TRBV18 to TRBJ2-1; 9 positions match TRBD2. This CDR3 is built from 16 residues. The V segment lost 1 base and the J segment 5 bases; nucleotides outside the gene matches: 6. The germline CDR1 and CDR2 sequences are KGHSH and LQKENI. The CDR3 DNA is TGTGCCAGCTCACCACTGACTAGCGGACCAAACAATGAGCAGTTCTTC. It translates to CASSPLTSGPNNEQFF.

The rearrangement joins TRBV7-9 to TRBJ2-6, with D hard to call. V lost 2 bases and J lost 0, with 11 bases in between. Germline lookup yields CDR1 SEHNR and CDR2 FQNEAQ (reference sequence). The CDR3 has 17 amino acids. CDR3 nucleotides: TGTGCCAGCAGCTTATGGGCTCAGAGCTCTGGGGCCAACGTCCTGACTTTC. Amino acids: CASSLWAQSSGANVLTF.

V is TRBV18 and J is TRBJ2-1; TRBD2 agrees at 11 bases. CDR3 size: 17 residues. Germline assignment: CDR1 KGHSH and CDR2 LQKENI. Trimming took 3 bases from V and 5 from J; bases not matched to a gene: 9. CDR3 nucleotide sequence: TGTGCCAGCTCACCGCTTCTTACGACTAGCGGGAACAATGAGCAGTTCTTC. Its protein product is CASSPLLTTSGNNEQFF.

The rearrangement links TRBV5-1 to TRBJ2-1; D is undetermined. In germline, CDR1 is SGHRS, CDR2 YFSETQ. This CDR3 is built from 14 residues. V lost 0 bases, J lost 8 bases, and 12 bases lay in between. CDR3: CASSLALSRDEQFF. The CDR3 DNA follows: TGCGCCAGCAGCTTGGCATTGAGCCGCGATGAGCAGTTCTTC.